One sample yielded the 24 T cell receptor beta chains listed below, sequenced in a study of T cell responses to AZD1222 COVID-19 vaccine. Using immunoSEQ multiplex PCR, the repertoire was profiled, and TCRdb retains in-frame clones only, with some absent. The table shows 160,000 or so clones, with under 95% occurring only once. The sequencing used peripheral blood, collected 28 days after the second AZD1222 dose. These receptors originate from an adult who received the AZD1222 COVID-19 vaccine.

The CDR3 coding sequence is TGTGCCAGCAGCGTAAATCGGGGAGGAGACATTCAGTACTTC. Encoded protein: CASSVNRGGDIQYF. The rearrangement joins TRBV9 to TRBJ2-4, with D possibly being TRBD2 (6 bases). CDR1 and CDR2 (germline): SGDLS, YYNGEE. V was pared by 1 base and J by 8 bases, with 13 bases between. This CDR3 spans 14 amino acids.

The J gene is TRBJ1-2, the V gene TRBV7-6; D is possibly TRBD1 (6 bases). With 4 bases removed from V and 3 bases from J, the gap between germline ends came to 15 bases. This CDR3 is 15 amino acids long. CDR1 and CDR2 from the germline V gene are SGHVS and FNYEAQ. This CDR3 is CASSSEVGADYGYTF. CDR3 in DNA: TGTGCCAGCAGCTCTGAGGTGGGGGCAGACTATGGCTACACCTTC.

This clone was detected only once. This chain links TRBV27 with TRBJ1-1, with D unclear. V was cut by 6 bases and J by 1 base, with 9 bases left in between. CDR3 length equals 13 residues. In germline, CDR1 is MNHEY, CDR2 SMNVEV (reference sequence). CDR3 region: CASRPTGNTEAFF. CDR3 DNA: TGTGCCAGCAGGCCAACGGGGAACACTGAAGCTTTCTTT.

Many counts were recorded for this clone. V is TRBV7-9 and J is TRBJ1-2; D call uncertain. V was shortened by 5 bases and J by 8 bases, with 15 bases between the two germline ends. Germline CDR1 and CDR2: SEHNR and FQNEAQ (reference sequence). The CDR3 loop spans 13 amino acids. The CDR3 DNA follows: TGTGCCAGCAGCCAAGCCGTTGGGGTAGGCTACACCTTC. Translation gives CASSQAVGVGYTF.

CDR3: CASSPLKVDEQYF. CDR3 in DNA: TGTGCCAGCTCACCACTAAAGGTCGACGAGCAGTACTTC. This chain links TRBV18 with TRBJ2-7; unclear D gene. V was pared by 1 base and J by 5 bases, with 9 bases between. The germline CDR1 and CDR2 sequences are KGHSH and LQKENI. This CDR3 contains 13 residues.

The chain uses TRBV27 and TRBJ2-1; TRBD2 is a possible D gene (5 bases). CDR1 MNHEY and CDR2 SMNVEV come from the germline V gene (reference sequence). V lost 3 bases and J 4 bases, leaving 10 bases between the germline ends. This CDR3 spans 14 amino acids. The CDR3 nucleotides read TGTGCCAGCAGTTTTACCAGCGGTTACAATGAGCAGTTCTTC. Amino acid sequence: CASSFTSGYNEQFF.

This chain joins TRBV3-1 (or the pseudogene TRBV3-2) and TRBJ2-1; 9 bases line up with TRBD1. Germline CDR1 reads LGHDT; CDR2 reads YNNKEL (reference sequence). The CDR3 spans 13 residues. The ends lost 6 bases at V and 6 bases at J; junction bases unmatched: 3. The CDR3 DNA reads TGTGCCAGCAGACAGGGGGCCACCAATGAGCAGTTCTTC. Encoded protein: CASRQGATNEQFF.

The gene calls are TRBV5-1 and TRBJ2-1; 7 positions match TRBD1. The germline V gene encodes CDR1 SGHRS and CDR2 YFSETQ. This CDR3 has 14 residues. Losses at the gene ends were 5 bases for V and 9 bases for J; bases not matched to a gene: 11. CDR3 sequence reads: CASSIGQGVGEQFF. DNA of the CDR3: TGCGCCAGCAGTATTGGGCAGGGGGTGGGTGAGCAGTTCTTC. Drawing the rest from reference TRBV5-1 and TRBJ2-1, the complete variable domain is KAGVTQTPRYLIKTRGQQVTLSCSPISGHRSVSWYQQTPGQGLQFLFEYFSETQRNKGNFPGRFSGRQFSNSRSEMNVSTLELGDSALYLCASSIGQGVGEQFFGPGTRLTVL.

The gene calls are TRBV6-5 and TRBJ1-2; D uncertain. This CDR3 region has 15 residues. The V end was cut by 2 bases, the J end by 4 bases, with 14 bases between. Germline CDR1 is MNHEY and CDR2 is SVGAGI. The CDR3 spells CASSYGKGGFYGYTF. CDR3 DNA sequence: TGTGCCAGCAGTTACGGGAAGGGTGGGTTCTATGGCTACACCTTC.

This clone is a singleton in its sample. As DNA, the CDR3 is TGTGCCAGCAGCCCAATAGCGGGAGGGGGAGATACGCAGTATTTT. It encodes CASSPIAGGGDTQYF. The chain links TRBV14 to TRBJ2-3; 11 bases match TRBD2. The germline V gene has CDR1 SGHDN and CDR2 FVKESK. The CDR3 totals 15 residues. Trimming removed 4 bases from V and 5 bases from J; junction bases left unmatched: 5.

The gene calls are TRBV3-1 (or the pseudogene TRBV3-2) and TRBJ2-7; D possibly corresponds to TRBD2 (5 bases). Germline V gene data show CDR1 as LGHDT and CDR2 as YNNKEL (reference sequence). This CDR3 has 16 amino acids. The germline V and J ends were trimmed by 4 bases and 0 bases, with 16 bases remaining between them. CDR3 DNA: TGTGCCAGCAGCCTATACCGAGCGGAAAGCTCCTACGAGCAGTACTTC. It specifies CASSLYRAESSYEQYF.

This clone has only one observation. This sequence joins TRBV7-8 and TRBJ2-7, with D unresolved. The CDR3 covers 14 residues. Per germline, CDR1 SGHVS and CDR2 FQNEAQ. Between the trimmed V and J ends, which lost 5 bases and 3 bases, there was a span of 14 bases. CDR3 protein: CASSPRWVGYEQYF. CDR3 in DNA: TGTGCCAGCAGCCCCCGGTGGGTTGGCTACGAGCAGTACTTC.

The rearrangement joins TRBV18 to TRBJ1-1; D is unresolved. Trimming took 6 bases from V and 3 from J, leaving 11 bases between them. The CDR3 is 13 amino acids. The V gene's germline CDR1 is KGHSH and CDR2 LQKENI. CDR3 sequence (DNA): TGTGCCAGCTCGGAGCAGGACTACACTGAAGCTTTCTTT. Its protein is CASSEQDYTEAFF. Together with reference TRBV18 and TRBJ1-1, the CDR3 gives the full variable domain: NAGVMQNPRHLVRRRGQEARLRCSPMKGHSHVYWYRQLPEEGLKFMVYLQKENIIDESGMPKERFSAEFPKEGPSILRIQQVVRGDSAAYFCASSEQDYTEAFFGQGTRLTVV.

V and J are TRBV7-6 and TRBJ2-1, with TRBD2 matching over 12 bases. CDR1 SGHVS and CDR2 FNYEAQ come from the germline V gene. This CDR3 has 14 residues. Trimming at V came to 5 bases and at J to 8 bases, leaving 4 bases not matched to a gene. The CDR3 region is CASSPTSGRHEQFF. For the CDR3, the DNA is TGTGCCAGCAGCCCGACTAGCGGGAGACATGAGCAGTTCTTC. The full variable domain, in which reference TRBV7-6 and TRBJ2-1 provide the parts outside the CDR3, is GAGVSQSPRYKVTKRGQDVALRCDPISGHVSLYWYRQALGQGPEFLTYFNYEAQQDKSGLPNDRFSAERPEGSISTLTIQRTEQRDSAMYRCASSPTSGRHEQFFGPGTRLTVL.

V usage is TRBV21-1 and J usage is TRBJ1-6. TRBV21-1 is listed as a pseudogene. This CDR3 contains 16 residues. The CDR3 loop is CASSKVAGQDNSPLHF. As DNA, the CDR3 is TGTGCCAGCAGCAAAGTCGCGGGACAAGATAATTCACCCCTCCACTTT.

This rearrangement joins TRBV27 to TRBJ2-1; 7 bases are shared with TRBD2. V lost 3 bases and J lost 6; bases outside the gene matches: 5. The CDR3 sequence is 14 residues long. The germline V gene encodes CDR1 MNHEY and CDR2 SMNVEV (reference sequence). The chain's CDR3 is CASSLGGIGNEQFF. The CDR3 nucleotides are TGTGCCAGCAGTTTGGGAGGGATTGGCAATGAGCAGTTCTTC.

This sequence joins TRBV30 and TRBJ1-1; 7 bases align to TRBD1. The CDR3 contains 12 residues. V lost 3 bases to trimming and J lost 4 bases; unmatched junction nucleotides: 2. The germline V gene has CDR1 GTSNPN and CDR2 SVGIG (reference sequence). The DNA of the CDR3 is TGTGCCTGGAGGGCAGGGGGCACTGAAGCTTTCTTT. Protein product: CAWRAGGTEAFF.

Here the CDR3 reads CSVVVGSGLNEQFF. The CDR3 DNA sequence: TGCAGCGTTGTAGTTGGTAGCGGACTCAATGAGCAGTTCTTC. The genes are TRBV29-1 and TRBJ2-1; perhaps TRBD2 as D (6 bases). The germline V and J ends were trimmed by 4 bases and 6 bases, with 16 bases remaining between them. This CDR3 is built from 14 residues. CDR1 and CDR2 from the germline V gene are SQVTM and ANQGSEA.

CDR3 loop: CASSDNIGEQYF. The DNA of the CDR3 is TGTGCCAGCAGTGACAACATCGGCGAGCAGTACTTC. This chain connects TRBV2 to TRBJ2-7; no clear D. Trimming stripped 3 bases from V and 6 bases from J, with 9 bases between. This CDR3 region has 12 residues. The germline CDR1 and CDR2 sequences are SNHLY and FYNNEI.

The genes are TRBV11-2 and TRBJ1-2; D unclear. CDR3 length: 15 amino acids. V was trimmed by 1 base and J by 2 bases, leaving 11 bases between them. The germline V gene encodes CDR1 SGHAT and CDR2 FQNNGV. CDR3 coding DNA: TGTGCCAGCAGCTTAGGTTACGGTAGGAACTATGGCTACACCTTC. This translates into CASSLGYGRNYGYTF.

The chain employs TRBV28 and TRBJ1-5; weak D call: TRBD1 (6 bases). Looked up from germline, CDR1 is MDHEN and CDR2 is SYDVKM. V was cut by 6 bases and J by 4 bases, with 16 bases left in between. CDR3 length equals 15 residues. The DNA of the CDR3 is TGTGCCAGCAGCCCCATTGAGGGGGGGAATCAGCCCCAGCATTTT. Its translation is CASSPIEGGNQPQHF.

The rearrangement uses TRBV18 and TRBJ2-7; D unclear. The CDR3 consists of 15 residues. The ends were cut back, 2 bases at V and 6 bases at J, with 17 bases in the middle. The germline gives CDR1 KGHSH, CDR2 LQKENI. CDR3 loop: CASSPSVDPRSEQYF. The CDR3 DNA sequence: TGTGCCAGCTCACCATCCGTCGACCCCCGCAGCGAGCAGTACTTC.

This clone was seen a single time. CDR3 in DNA: TGTGCCAGCAGTAGTCCCGGGGCGTTCGAGGGTCAGCCCCAGCATTTT. As protein: CASSSPGAFEGQPQHF. The rearrangement uses TRBV28 and TRBJ1-5; D is perhaps TRBD1 (5 bases). Trimming removed 5 bases from V and 6 bases from J, with 20 bases in between. The CDR3 loop spans 16 amino acids. Germline V gene data show CDR1 as MDHEN and CDR2 as SYDVKM. Variable domain in full (rest from reference TRBV28 and TRBJ1-5): DVKVTQSSRYLVKRTGEKVFLECVQDMDHENMFWYRQDPGLGLRLIYFSYDVKMKEKGDIPEGYSVSREKKERFSLILESASTNQTSMYLCASSSPGAFEGQPQHFGDGTRLSIL.

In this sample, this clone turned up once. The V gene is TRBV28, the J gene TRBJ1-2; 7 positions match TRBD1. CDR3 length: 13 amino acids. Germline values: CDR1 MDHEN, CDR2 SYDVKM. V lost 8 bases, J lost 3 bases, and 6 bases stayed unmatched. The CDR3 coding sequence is TGTGCCAGCGGGAATGACAGGGACTATGGCTACACCTTC. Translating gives CASGNDRDYGYTF.